This passage covers 3 T cell receptor beta chains from one sample sequenced in a study of radiation and T cells in renal cell carcinoma. This table comes from immunoSEQ multiplex PCR, and its TCRdb copy is limited to in-frame clones, with some not included. The table lists roughly 100,000 clones, around 88% of them singletons, with less than 10% in the top ten. Time point in this sample: baseline pretreatment blood. Treatment: 15 Gy SBRT to primary tumor, nephrectomy 4 weeks later. The specimen was blood, collected from a patient whose treatment included radiotherapy and nephrectomy. These receptors were obtained from a man in his forties or fifties with renal cell carcinoma.

V and J are TRBV5-1 and TRBJ2-2, with a tentative D call TRBD1 (6 bases). The CDR3 consists of 17 residues. In germline, CDR1 is SGHRS, CDR2 YFSETQ. V was trimmed by 5 bases and J by 5 bases, leaving 22 bases between them. The CDR3 DNA sequence: TGCGCCAGCAGATTAATCCCCGGGACCCAGGGGACCGGGGAGCTGTTTTTT. Amino acids: CASRLIPGTQGTGELFF.

This clone has a handful of counts. The V and J genes are TRBV2 and TRBJ1-2, with D perhaps matching TRBD1 (5 bases). Germline V gene data show CDR1 as SNHLY and CDR2 as FYNNEI. With 3 bases removed from V and 2 bases from J, the gap between germline ends came to 7 bases. The CDR3 is 13 residues long. The CDR3: CASSDEGNYGYTF. As DNA, the CDR3 is TGTGCCAGCAGTGATGAGGGGAACTATGGCTACACCTTC.

This clone has only one observation. The V call is TRBV4-2, the J call TRBJ1-4; D unclear. Trimming pared 1 base from V and 0 bases from J, leaving 9 bases between. Germline lookup yields CDR1 LGHNA and CDR2 YNFKEQ. The CDR3 contains 16 residues. The CDR3 reads CASSQVGVATNEKLFF. The CDR3 DNA follows: TGTGCCAGCAGCCAAGTCGGAGTTGCAACTAATGAAAAACTGTTTTTT.